Presented here are 19 T cell receptor beta chains from one specimen sequenced in a study of identical twins. One entry per CDR3 protein results from TCRdb running MiXCR on the 5' RACE reads. The sample includes 1.5 million to 2 million distinct CDR3 sequences, about 30% of them seen just once. The sequencing input was cord blood. These TCRs come from a newborn girl in good health.

V is TRBV7-8 and J is TRBJ2-3; 16 bases align to TRBD2. This CDR3 region has 18 residues. Trimming took 3 bases from V and 2 from J; bases not matched to a gene: 5. Germline V gene lookup returns CDR1 SGHVS and CDR2 FQNEAQ. The CDR3 loop is CASSLGTSGGANTDTQYF. As DNA, the CDR3 is TGTGCCAGCAGCTTGGGGACTAGCGGGGGGGCTAACACAGATACGCAGTATTTT.

The chain has TRBV20-1 and TRBJ2-3; no firm D call. V shed 5 bases and J shed 4 bases, with 10 bases lying between them. The CDR3 is 12 amino acids. Germline CDR1 and CDR2: DFQATT and SNEGSKA (reference sequence). As DNA, the CDR3 is TGCAGTGCTTTAGATGCCCCAGATACGCAGTATTTT. Protein: CSALDAPDTQYF.

This clonotype has just a few counts. The V gene is TRBV5-4, the J gene TRBJ2-3; TRBD1 matches at 7 bases. V lost 0 bases, J lost 8 bases, and 12 bases stayed unmatched. CDR1 SGHNT and CDR2 YYREEE come from the germline V gene (reference sequence). There are 16 residues in the CDR3. The CDR3 sequence: CASSLDGGQVGGTQYF. DNA of the CDR3: TGTGCCAGCAGCTTGGACGGAGGACAGGTTGGGGGTACGCAGTATTTT.

The chain recombines TRBV20-1 with TRBJ2-7; D is tentatively TRBD1 or TRBD2 (6 bases each). The CDR3 sequence is 18 residues long. V was cut by 0 bases and J by 7 bases, with 28 bases left in between. Germline CDR1 and CDR2: DFQATT and SNEGSKA (reference sequence). The CDR3 loop is CSARERGLGGPSYNEQYF. The CDR3 region has the DNA TGCAGTGCTAGAGAGAGAGGTTTAGGGGGGCCTTCCTACAATGAGCAGTACTTC.

The CDR3 is CSALLGGTPNTEAFF. CDR3 nucleotides: TGCAGTGCCCTCCTGGGGGGGACGCCGAACACTGAAGCTTTCTTT. The J gene is TRBJ1-1, the V gene TRBV20-1; tentatively, D is TRBD1 (5 bases). This CDR3 comprises 15 residues. Per the germline V gene, CDR1 is DFQATT and CDR2 is SNEGSKA (reference sequence). The germline V and J ends were trimmed by 6 bases and 1 base, with 18 bases remaining between them.

This clonotype appeared many times. The rearrangement joins TRBV27 to TRBJ2-3, with 10 bases that match TRBD2. Germline V lookup: CDR1 MNHEY, CDR2 SMNVEV (reference sequence). J lost 1 base, V lost 6 bases, and 7 bases had no gene match. This CDR3 has 16 amino acids. The CDR3: CASSLTGTSGTDTQYF. The CDR3 DNA follows: TGTGCCAGCAGCTTGACCGGGACTAGCGGCACAGATACGCAGTATTTT.

V is TRBV5-6 and J is TRBJ2-3; D tentatively fits TRBD1 or TRBD2 (5 bases each). V dropped 2 bases and J dropped 9 bases, with 19 bases sitting between them. The germline CDR1 and CDR2 sequences are SGHDT and YYEEEE. The CDR3 has 15 residues. The CDR3 coding sequence is TGTGCCAGCAGCTTCAGGCGCAGGGTAGGAGGAACGCAGTATTTT. Its translation: CASSFRRRVGGTQYF. Supplemented by reference TRBV5-6 and TRBJ2-3, the full variable domain reads DAGVTQSPTHLIKTRGQQVTLRCSPKSGHDTVSWYQQALGQGPQFIFQYYEEEERQRGNFPDRFSGHQFPNYSSELNVNALLLGDSALYLCASSFRRRVGGTQYFGPGTRLTVL.

This clonotype was counted between two and nine times. The chain employs TRBV4-2 and TRBJ1-2; the D gene is possibly TRBD1 (5 bases). The CDR3 loop spans 15 amino acids. Germline CDR1 reads LGHNA; CDR2 reads YNFKEQ. V lost 0 bases and J 5 bases, leaving 13 bases between the germline ends. CDR3 amino acids: CASSQEGEQVYGYTF. The CDR3 region has the DNA TGTGCCAGCAGCCAAGAGGGTGAACAGGTTTATGGCTACACCTTC.

Many counts were recorded for this clonotype. In nucleotides, the CDR3 is TGTGCCAGCAGCAACCCCGTGGACGAGCAGTACTTC. This encodes CASSNPVDEQYF. J is TRBJ2-7 and V is TRBV28; no reliable D call. The germline V and J ends were trimmed by 6 bases and 5 bases, with 11 bases remaining between them. The CDR3 totals 12 residues. CDR1 is MDHEN, CDR2 SYDVKM, per germline.

The rearrangement links TRBV10-3 to TRBJ2-5; no clear D gene. The V and J ends lost 5 bases and 11 bases respectively, with 18 bases between them. The V gene's germline CDR1 is ENHRY and CDR2 SYGVKD. The length of the CDR3 is 13 residues. CDR3 protein: CAISHGVSYDQYF. CDR3 bases: TGTGCCATCAGTCACGGAGTCTCCTACGATCAGTACTTC.

This clonotype has a count of ten or more. The DNA of the CDR3 is TGCAGCGTTGAATTTGTGGGCAGGGAAGAGACCCAGTACTTC. Protein product: CSVEFVGREETQYF. The rearrangement uses TRBV29-1 and TRBJ2-5; the D gene is possibly TRBD1 (5 bases). Trimming shortened V by 2 bases and J by 3 bases, and 13 bases separated the two germline ends. CDR3 length equals 14 residues. Germline loops: CDR1 SQVTM, CDR2 ANQGSEA. Looking up the rest from reference TRBV29-1 and TRBJ2-5 gives the full variable domain: SAVISQKPSRDICQRGTSLTIQCQVDSQVTMMFWYRQQPGQSLTLIATANQGSEATYESGFVIDKFPISRPNLTFSTLTVSNMSPEDSSIYLCSVEFVGREETQYFGPGTRLLVL.

The sample holds a few counts of this clonotype. The rearrangement joins TRBV20-1 to TRBJ2-5; 10 bases line up with TRBD2. There are 15 residues in the CDR3. Per germline, CDR1 DFQATT and CDR2 SNEGSKA (reference sequence). The J segment lost 7 bases and the V segment lost 5 bases, leaving 13 bases of the junction unmatched. The CDR3 DNA reads as TGCAGTGCTCCGACGGGACTAGCGAGGTTGGGGACCCAGTACTTC. Translation: CSAPTGLARLGTQYF.

V usage is TRBV14 and J usage is TRBJ2-2, with D tentatively TRBD1 (5 bases). There are 13 residues in the CDR3. V gave up 7 bases and J gave up 6 bases, with 12 bases separating them. Per the germline V gene, CDR1 is SGHDN and CDR2 is FVKESK. The CDR3 DNA reads TGTGCCAGCATGGGGCAGGGCGCCGGGGAGCTGTTTTTT. Translated, it gives CASMGQGAGELFF. Complete variable domain (other parts from reference TRBV14 and TRBJ2-2): EAGVTQFPSHSVIEKGQTVTLRCDPISGHDNLYWYRRVMGKEIKFLLHFVKESKQDESGMPNNRFLAERTGGTYSTLKVQPAELEDSGVYFCASMGQGAGELFFGEGSRLTVL.

This clonotype was found a few times. The V and J genes are TRBV5-1 and TRBJ2-1; unclear D gene. V lost 3 bases and J lost 9, with 13 bases in between. The CDR3 length is 13 residues. CDR1 and CDR2 from the germline V gene are SGHRS and YFSETQ. In DNA, the CDR3 is TGCGCCAGCAGCTGGGGATTTGATGGTGAGCAGTTCTTC. Protein product: CASSWGFDGEQFF.

Only one count was recorded for this clonotype. A read error may explain this, as a much larger clone is one base away. V and J are TRBV7-9 and TRBJ2-7, with 9 positions matching TRBD1. In germline, CDR1 is SEHNR, CDR2 FQNEAQ (reference sequence). There are 16 residues in the CDR3. V was pared by 2 bases and J by 7 bases, with 12 bases of the junction left unmatched. CDR3 sequence: CASSLRTGTGNNEQYF. DNA for the CDR3: TGTGCCAGCAGCTTAAGGACCGGGACAGGGAACAATGAGCAGTACTTC.

There are a few counts of this clonotype. The chain uses TRBV5-1 and TRBJ2-1; D not certain. Trimming removed 2 bases at V and 5 bases at J, with 14 bases between. Germline V gene sequence: CDR1 SGHRS, CDR2 YFSETQ. The length of the CDR3 is 15 residues. The CDR3 coding sequence is TGCGCCAGCAGCTTCCCTCTGGGCGTTCACAATGAGCAGTTCTTC. Its protein is CASSFPLGVHNEQFF.

This chain joins TRBV12-5 and TRBJ2-7; D may correspond to TRBD1 or TRBD2 (5 bases each). V gave up 2 bases and J gave up 7 bases, with 24 bases separating them. Germline values: CDR1 LGHNT, CDR2 FRNRAP. The CDR3 sequence is 17 residues long. The chain's CDR3 is CASGLYQGEGSYNEQYF. CDR3 nucleotide sequence: TGTGCTAGTGGTTTGTACCAGGGAGAGGGATCCTACAATGAGCAGTACTTC.

This chain joins TRBV5-1 and TRBJ2-1, with 9 nucleotides matching TRBD2. This CDR3 region has 16 residues. Germline trimming cut 7 bases from V and 0 bases from J; bases unmatched to any gene: 8. Looked up from germline, CDR1 is SGHRS and CDR2 is YFSETQ. The CDR3 is CASYPLAGSSYNEQFF. The CDR3 region has the DNA TGCGCCAGCTACCCCCTAGCGGGGAGCTCCTACAATGAGCAGTTCTTC.

The chain recombines TRBV3-1 with TRBJ1-6; D unresolved. CDR3 length: 17 residues. Germline V CDR1 and CDR2: LGHDT, YNNKEL (reference sequence). Trimming removed 6 bases at V and 0 bases at J, with 15 bases between. The CDR3 nucleotides read TGTGCCAGCAGTCGGCCCAGTGGCCTCTCCTATAATTCACCCCTCCACTTT. It is translated as CASSRPSGLSYNSPLHF.